The entry below describes one T cell receptor (beta chain). Its antigen is not identified. The data were obtained in a study of siplizumab effects on memory and regulatory T cells. This CDR3 comprises 17 residues. Method: immunoSEQ multiplex PCR; TCRdb's copy keeps in-frame clones and lacks some. This repertoire shows 70,000 to 90,000 clones, around 89% found once; its top ten account for approximately 15%. Overall study findings and caveats: Siplizumab significantly reduced alloreactive sequences traceable to unstimulated CD4+ memory cells. The average Treg-derived proportion among mappable alloreactive CD4+ clones was 65% to 80% with siplizumab versus 25% to 30% in controls. Naive T cells were seemingly more diverse than memory cells, and major contributions to the alloresponse seemed to be made by them. No assignable naive or memory phenotype existed for roughly 80-97% of proliferating CD4+ or CD8+ clones.

The source material was CD4+ T cells sorted from blood. The rearrangement joins TRBV21-1 to TRBJ2-2; the tabulated D call, TRBD1, remains unverified against the DNA. TRBV21-1 is a recognized pseudogene. The clonotype comes from a human donor in good health. For the CDR3, the DNA is TGTGCCAGCAGCAAAACGTTGGAGGAACAGGGAACCGGGGAGCTGTTTTTT. Its translation: CASSKTLEEQGTGELFF.